The rows below give T cell receptor beta chains drawn from one sample of a study of human T cells and chemical hapten exposure. TCRdb itself ran the RACE reads through MiXCR, one entry per CDR3 protein. This repertoire shows fewer than 350,000 distinct CDR3 sequences, approximately 8% found once; its top ten account for 1.2%. The sequenced sample was whole blood, obtained in connection with sensitization to the hapten diphenylcyclopropenone (DPC). The receptors come from a man younger than 35 with alopecia areata. Some clones in this sample may be carry-over from other donors' samples. The CDR3 runs from the conserved cysteine through the conserved F or W. The D gene is left open where the match is weak. Not every row has a clone size; where given, it reads once, few, many or a size class.

len	d_gene	v_gene	j_gene	abundance	CDR3aa	CDR3nt
15	-	TRBV7-9	TRBJ1-6	-	CASVRGGSYNSPLHF	TGTGCCAGCGTCCGGGGGGGCTCCTATAATTCACCCCTCCACTTT
14	-	TRBV29-1	TRBJ1-2	few	CSVPSPSGVYGYTF	TGCAGCGTCCCAAGCCCCTCAGGGGTCTATGGCTACACCTTC
15	-	TRBV5-4	TRBJ2-1	few	CASSFRGAFQNEQFF	TGTGCCAGCAGCTTTAGGGGGGCCTTTCAGAATGAGCAGTTCTTC
16	-	TRBV3-1	TRBJ2-2	-	CASSQDSQGNTGELFF	TGTGCCAGCAGCCAAGATTCCCAGGGAAACACCGGGGAGCTGTTTTTT
15	-	TRBV5-1	TRBJ1-1	many	CASSLLGESNTEAFF	TGCGCCAGCAGCTTGCTCGGTGAATCAAACACTGAAGCTTTCTTT
15	-	TRBV25-1	TRBJ2-3	few	CASSEGTGSTDTQYF	TGTGCCAGCAGTGAAGGAACAGGAAGCACAGATACGCAGTATTTT
11	-	TRBV7-9	TRBJ2-5	many	CASSILETQYF	TGTGCCAGCAGCATTTTGGAGACCCAGTACTTC
14	-	TRBV5-6	TRBJ2-3	few	CASSLDLTTDTQYF	TGTGCCAGCAGCTTGGACTTGACCACAGATACGCAGTATTTT
19	-	TRBV6-5	TRBJ2-7	-	CASSYSTGRGGLHSYEQYF	TGTGCCAGCAGTTACTCGACGGGCCGAGGGGGGCTACACTCCTACGAGCAGTACTTC
15	TRBD1	TRBV28	TRBJ2-7	few	CASRHRDRGLYEQYF	TGTGCCAGCAGACACCGGGACAGGGGGCTTTACGAGCAGTACTTC
16	-	TRBV3-1	TRBJ2-6	-	CASSQGGFSGANVLTF	TGTGCCAGCAGCCAAGGGGGGTTTTCTGGGGCCAACGTCCTGACTTTC
11	-	TRBV2	TRBJ1-1	-	CASSEGPEAFF	TGTGCCAGCAGTGAAGGTCCCGAAGCTTTCTTT
15	-	TRBV19	TRBJ2-3	few	CASSIRGPSTDTQYF	TGTGCCAGTAGTATAAGGGGACCCAGCACAGATACGCAGTATTTT
13	-	TRBV12-3/TRBV12-4	TRBJ2-5	few	CASSLTHSRTQYF	TGTGCCAGCAGTTTAACGCACTCGCGGACCCAGTACTTC
14	TRBD1	TRBV12-3/TRBV12-4	TRBJ1-1	few	CASSNRGPNTEAFF	TGTGCCAGCAGTAACAGGGGTCCGAACACTGAAGCTTTCTTT
15	-	TRBV7-9	TRBJ1-6	few	CASSLDNLIRSPLHF	TGTGCCAGCAGCTTAGATAATTTAATACGATCACCCCTCCACTTT
13	-	TRBV4-3	TRBJ1-6	many	CASSQGQGSPLHF	TGCGCCAGCAGCCAAGGCCAGGGGTCACCCCTCCACTTT
17	TRBD1	TRBV12-3/TRBV12-4	TRBJ2-6	few	CASRSGTGGSGANVLTF	TGTGCCAGCAGGTCCGGGACAGGGGGGTCTGGGGCCAACGTCCTGACTTTC
15	-	TRBV11-1	TRBJ2-1	many	CASSLALLKNNEQFF	TGTGCCAGCAGCTTAGCGCTTTTGAAAAACAATGAGCAGTTCTTC
15	-	TRBV3-1	TRBJ2-2	many	CASSHSGKDTGELFF	TGTGCCAGCAGCCATTCAGGGAAGGACACCGGGGAGCTGTTTTTT
14	-	TRBV6-5	TRBJ2-5	-	CASSYSTRGETQYF	TGTGCCAGCAGTTACTCGACTCGGGGAGAGACCCAGTACTTC
14	-	TRBV6-5	TRBJ2-3	-	CATSPDGSTDTQYF	TGTGCCACCTCCCCCGACGGGAGCACAGATACGCAGTATTTT
14	-	TRBV29-1	TRBJ1-5	-	CSVDFGGGNQPQHF	TGCAGCGTTGACTTCGGGGGAGGCAATCAGCCCCAGCATTTT
14	-	TRBV24-1	TRBJ1-6	few	CATKSSSGNSPLHF	TGTGCCACCAAGTCATCATCCGGCAATTCACCCCTCCACTTT
15	TRBD1	TRBV28	TRBJ2-1	-	CASSARQGSYNEQFF	TGTGCCAGCAGTGCGAGACAGGGCTCCTACAATGAGCAGTTCTTC
14	-	TRBV4-3	TRBJ2-3	many	CASSQDYAGDTQYF	TGCGCCAGCAGCCAAGATTATGCAGGAGATACGCAGTATTTT